This entry lists 5 T cell receptor beta chains sequenced from one sample in a study of cytomegalovirus exposure and HLA in healthy donors. PCR amplification relied on 60 Vbeta primers (plus 13 Jbeta primers). Using immunoSEQ multiplex PCR, the repertoire was profiled, and TCRdb retains in-frame clones only, with some absent. The table lists over 100,000 clones, roughly three quarters of them singletons. Sequenced input: PBMCs. Receptor source: a woman between 40 and 50 years old in good health and CMV-seronegative.

The chain carries TRBV10-3 and TRBJ2-1; 8 bases align to TRBD2. Germline loops: CDR1 ENHRY, CDR2 SYGVKD. V lost 10 bases, J lost 0 bases, and 5 bases stayed unmatched. CDR3 length equals 14 residues. CDR3 in DNA: TGTGCCACCAAAAGCGGGGGCTCCTACAATGAGCAGTTCTTC. Translating gives CATKSGGSYNEQFF.

The sample holds a few counts of this clone. This chain uses TRBV4-2 with TRBJ1-4; maybe TRBD1 (6 bases). Germline assignment: CDR1 LGHNA and CDR2 YNFKEQ. This CDR3 is 18 amino acids long. The ends were cut back, 7 bases at V and 0 bases at J, with 21 bases in the middle. The CDR3 DNA is TGTGCCAGCACCCAGGGGCCAATACAGGGTACAACTAATGAAAAACTGTTTTTT. It yields the protein CASTQGPIQGTTNEKLFF.

This chain's CDR3 is CASSQDLAVSYEQYF. The CDR3 coding sequence is TGCGCCAGCAGCCAAGATTTAGCAGTATCCTACGAGCAGTACTTC. The chain carries TRBV4-1 and TRBJ2-7, with D unresolved. Germline CDR1 and CDR2: MGHRA and YSYEKL. The CDR3 is made up of 15 amino acids. Between the trimmed V and J ends, which lost 0 bases and 1 base, there was a span of 10 bases.

The chain employs TRBV28 and TRBJ2-7; D gene unclear. The V end was cut by 5 bases, the J end by 1 base, with 6 bases between. This CDR3 region has 12 residues. Per germline, CDR1 MDHEN and CDR2 SYDVKM. The CDR3 sequence: CASSRYSYEQYF. CDR3 in DNA: TGTGCCAGCAGTCGTTATTCCTACGAGCAGTACTTC. The whole variable domain, remainder taken from reference TRBV28 and TRBJ2-7, is DVKVTQSSRYLVKRTGEKVFLECVQDMDHENMFWYRQDPGLGLRLIYFSYDVKMKEKGDIPEGYSVSREKKERFSLILESASTNQTSMYLCASSRYSYEQYFGPGTRLTVT.

The chain is built from TRBV5-1 and TRBJ2-7; perhaps TRBD1 as D (6 bases). V was cut by 4 bases and J by 2 bases, with 19 bases left in between. Germline values: CDR1 SGHRS, CDR2 YFSETQ. The CDR3 length is 16 residues. The CDR3 region has the DNA TGCGCCAGCAGCCCAAACCAGGACAGCAATACCTACGAGCAGTACTTC. Encoded protein: CASSPNQDSNTYEQYF.